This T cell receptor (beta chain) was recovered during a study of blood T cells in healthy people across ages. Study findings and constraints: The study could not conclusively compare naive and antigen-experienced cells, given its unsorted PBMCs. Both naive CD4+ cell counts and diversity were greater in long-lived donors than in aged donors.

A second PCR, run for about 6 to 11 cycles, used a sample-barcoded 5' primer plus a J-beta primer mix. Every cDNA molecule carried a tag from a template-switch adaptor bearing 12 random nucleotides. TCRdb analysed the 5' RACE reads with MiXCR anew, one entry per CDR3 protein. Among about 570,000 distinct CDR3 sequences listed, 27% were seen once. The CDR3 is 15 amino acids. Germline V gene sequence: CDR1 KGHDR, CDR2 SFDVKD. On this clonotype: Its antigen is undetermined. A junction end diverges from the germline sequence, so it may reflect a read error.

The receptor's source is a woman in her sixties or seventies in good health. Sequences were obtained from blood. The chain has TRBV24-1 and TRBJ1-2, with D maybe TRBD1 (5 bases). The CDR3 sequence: CDHGAGNRDDYGYTF. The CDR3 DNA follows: TGCGACCACGGGGCAGGGAATAGGGACGATTATGGCTACACCTTC.